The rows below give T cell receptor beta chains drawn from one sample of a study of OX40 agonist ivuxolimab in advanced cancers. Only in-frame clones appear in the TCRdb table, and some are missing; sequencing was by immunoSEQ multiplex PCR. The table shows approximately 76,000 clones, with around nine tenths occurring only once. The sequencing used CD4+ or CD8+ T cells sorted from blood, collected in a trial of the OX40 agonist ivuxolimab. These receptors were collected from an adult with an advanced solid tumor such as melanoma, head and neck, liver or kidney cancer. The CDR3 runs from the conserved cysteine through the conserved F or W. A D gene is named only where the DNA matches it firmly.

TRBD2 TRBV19 CATAGGQGIQYF
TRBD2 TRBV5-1 CASSSGGLAGRNEQFF
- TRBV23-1 CASSQSTVLNEKLFF
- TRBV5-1 CASSLNNRVAKNIQYF
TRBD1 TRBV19 CASSTRDSNQSQHF
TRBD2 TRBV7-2 CASSLTGLAVYNEQFF
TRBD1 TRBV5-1 CASHRTSQTGTGDTDTQYF
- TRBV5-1 CASSYTDTQYF
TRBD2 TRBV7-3 CASSKGLAGGEQFF
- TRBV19 CASSIGTGKRLTSGNTIYF
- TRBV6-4 CASSSDREGDTQYF
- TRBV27 CASSNRVRETQYF
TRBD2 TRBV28 CASSLPSAGLNQETQYF
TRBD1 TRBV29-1 CSVVDRGSYEQFF
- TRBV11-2 CASSYSTGELFF
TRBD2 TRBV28 CASSLLDLTGRGTQYF
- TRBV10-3 CAISESGGHTTDTQYF
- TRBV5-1 CASSVSGDDQPQHF
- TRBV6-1 CASSEQLAGTQPQHF
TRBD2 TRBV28 CASSLRGASTDTQYF
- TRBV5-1 CASSQQETQYF
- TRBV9 CASTAGSGFNEQFF
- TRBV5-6 CASRTPGRGYTF
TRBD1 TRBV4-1 CASSQTGGVNTEAFF
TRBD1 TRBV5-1 CASSRDSSSYEQYF
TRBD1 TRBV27 CASSPGGQGPHQPQHF
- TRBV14 CASSQSFYTEAFF
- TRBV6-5 CASRGIAKNIQYF
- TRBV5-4 CASSFGSTGTQYF
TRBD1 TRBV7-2 CASSLRGGQEHF
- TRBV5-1 CASSPVSDYEQYF
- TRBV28 CASSLSGPYEQYF
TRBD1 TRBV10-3 CAIGTGTDTQYF
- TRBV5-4 CASSLVRGGYQETQYF
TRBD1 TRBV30 CACSLGGYSYNEQFF
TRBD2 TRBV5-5 CASSPEDLADEQYF
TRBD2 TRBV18 CASSTTGTRQETQYF
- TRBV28 CASRIGLSNQPQHF
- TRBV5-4 CASSLVKSETQYF
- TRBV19 CASSLQKNSYEQYF